The entry that follows covers one TCR beta chain sequence. The data were obtained in a study of PD-L1 blockade in urothelial cancer. Time point meaning: pretreatment peripheral blood. Patients' urothelial carcinoma was locally advanced or metastatic. The CDR3 is 14 residues long. The V gene's germline CDR1 is LGHNA and CDR2 YSLEER. V lost 0 bases, J lost 1 base, and 7 bases lay in between. Profiling relied on immunoSEQ multiplex PCR, and the TCRdb table lists in-frame clones only, not all of them. This sample has roughly 53,000 clones, with around 90% found just once. The chain links TRBV4-3 to TRBJ2-7; D ambiguous. The sequence was collected from an older woman with urothelial cancer. This specimen was PBMCs, taken around atezolizumab (anti-PD-L1) treatment. DNA of the CDR3: TGCGCCAGCAGCCAAGAGGCAGGATCCTACGAGCAGTACTTC. It yields the protein CASSQEAGSYEQYF.